This T cell receptor (beta chain) stems from a study of cytomegalovirus exposure and HLA in healthy donors. Whole-study findings and limits: Excluded were some V segments that proved indistinguishable, including TRBV6-2 and TRBV6-3.

A word on this clone: Its specificity is unknown.

The primer mix had 60 Vbeta and 13 Jbeta primers. Sequenced by immunoSEQ multiplex PCR; TCRdb stores in-frame clones only, minus some. The sample yields about 88,000 clones, approximately 71% seen once. Trimming took 0 bases from V and 0 from J; bases not matched to a gene: 13. Germline CDR1 SGHRS, CDR2 YFSETQ. The CDR3 has 21 residues. This clonotype originated in a woman between 18 and 30 years old in good health and CMV-seropositive. This sequence joins TRBV5-1 and TRBJ2-6; 9 positions agree with TRBD1. The sequenced sample consisted of PBMCs. CDR3 DNA sequence: TGCGCCAGCAGCTTGGGGCTTAGGGGACAGGGCCCTAGCTCTGGGGCCAACGTCCTGACTTTC. As protein: CASSLGLRGQGPSSGANVLTF.